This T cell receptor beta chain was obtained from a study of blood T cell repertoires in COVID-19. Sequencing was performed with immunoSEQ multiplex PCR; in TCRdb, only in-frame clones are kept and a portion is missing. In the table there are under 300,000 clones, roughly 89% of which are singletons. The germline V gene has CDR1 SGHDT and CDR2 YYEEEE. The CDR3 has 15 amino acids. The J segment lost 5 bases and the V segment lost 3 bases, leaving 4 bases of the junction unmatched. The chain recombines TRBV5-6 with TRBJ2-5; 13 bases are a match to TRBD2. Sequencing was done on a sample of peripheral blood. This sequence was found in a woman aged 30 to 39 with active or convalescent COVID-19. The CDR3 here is CASSSKTSGGETQYF. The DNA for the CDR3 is TGTGCCAGCAGCTCCAAGACTAGCGGGGGGGAGACCCAGTACTTC.